Listed here are 5 T cell receptor beta chains from one sample, sequenced in a study of blood T cell repertoires in COVID-19. TCRdb's table, derived via immunoSEQ multiplex PCR, lists solely in-frame clones and lacks some. The table lists about 83,000 clones, around 80% of them singletons. Source material: peripheral blood. The receptors derive from a woman at least 80 years old with acute or convalescent COVID-19.

The chain uses TRBV5-3 and TRBJ2-7, with unresolved D. TRBV5-3 carries the ORF label, with uncertain function. The V and J ends lost 6 bases and 4 bases respectively, with 5 bases between them. The CDR3 has 10 amino acids. The CDR3 loop reads CARNLYEQYF. Written as DNA, the CDR3 is TGTGCCAGAAACCTATACGAGCAGTACTTC.

The chain uses TRBV27 and TRBJ1-2; D perhaps matches TRBD1 (5 bases). CDR3 length equals 13 residues. Between the trimmed V and J ends, which lost 3 bases and 4 bases, there was a span of 9 bases. CDR1 MNHEY and CDR2 SMNVEV come from the germline V gene (reference sequence). The CDR3 DNA sequence: TGTGCCAGCAGTTTTTACAGGAGCTATGGCTACACCTTC. Protein product: CASSFYRSYGYTF.

A few counts support this clone. This chain joins TRBV5-6 and TRBJ2-7, with D unresolved. CDR3 length: 12 amino acids. Trimming pared 1 base from V and 4 bases from J, leaving 6 bases between. Germline values: CDR1 SGHDT, CDR2 YYEEEE. CDR3 coding DNA: TGTGCCAGCAGCTTGTTTCGGTACGAGCAGTACTTC. Protein sequence: CASSLFRYEQYF.

This chain links TRBV9 with TRBJ2-5; D is uncertain. The CDR3 is 13 amino acids. Trimming pared 0 bases from V and 1 base from J, leaving 4 bases between. CDR1 is SGDLS, CDR2 YYNGEE, per germline. The CDR3 loop is CASSVVGQETQYF. CDR3 nucleotides: TGTGCCAGCAGCGTAGTCGGCCAAGAGACCCAGTACTTC.

J is TRBJ1-2 and V is TRBV19; 7 positions agree with TRBD1. The V gene's germline CDR1 is LNHDA and CDR2 SQIVND (reference sequence). With 5 bases clipped from V and 6 bases from J, the junction kept 15 bases outside the gene matches. This CDR3 has 16 residues. The CDR3 DNA is TGTGCCAGTAGTCCTCAGGGGGACACCAAGGTTAATGGCTACACCTTC. The encoded protein is CASSPQGDTKVNGYTF.